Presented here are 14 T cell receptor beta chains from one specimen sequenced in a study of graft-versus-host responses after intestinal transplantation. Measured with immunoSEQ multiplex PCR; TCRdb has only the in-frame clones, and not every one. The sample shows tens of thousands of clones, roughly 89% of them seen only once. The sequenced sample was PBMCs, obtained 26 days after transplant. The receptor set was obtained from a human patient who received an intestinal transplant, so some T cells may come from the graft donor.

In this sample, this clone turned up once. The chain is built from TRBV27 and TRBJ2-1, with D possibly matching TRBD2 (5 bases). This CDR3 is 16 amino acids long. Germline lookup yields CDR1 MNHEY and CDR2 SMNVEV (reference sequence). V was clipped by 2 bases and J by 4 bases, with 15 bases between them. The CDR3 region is CASSLSRSGVYNEQFF. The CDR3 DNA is TGTGCCAGCAGTTTAAGTCGGAGCGGCGTATACAATGAGCAGTTCTTC.

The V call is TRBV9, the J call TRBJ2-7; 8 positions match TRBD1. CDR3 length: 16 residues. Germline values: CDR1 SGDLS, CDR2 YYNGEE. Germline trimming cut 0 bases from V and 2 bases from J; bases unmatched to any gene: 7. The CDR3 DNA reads TGTGCCAGCAGCGTAGGGGGACAGGCTGTCACCTACGAGCAGTACTTC. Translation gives CASSVGGQAVTYEQYF.

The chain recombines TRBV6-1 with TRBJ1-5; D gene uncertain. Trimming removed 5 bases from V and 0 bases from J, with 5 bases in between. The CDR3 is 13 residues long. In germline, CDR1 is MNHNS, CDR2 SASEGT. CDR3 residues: CASSLNSNQPQHF. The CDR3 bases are TGTGCCAGCAGTTTAAATAGCAATCAGCCCCAGCATTTT.

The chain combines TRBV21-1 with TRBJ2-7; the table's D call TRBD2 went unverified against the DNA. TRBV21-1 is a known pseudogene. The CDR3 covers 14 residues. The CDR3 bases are TGTGCCAGCAGCGACAAGGGTTGGAGGTACGAGCAGTACTTC. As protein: CASSDKGWRYEQYF.

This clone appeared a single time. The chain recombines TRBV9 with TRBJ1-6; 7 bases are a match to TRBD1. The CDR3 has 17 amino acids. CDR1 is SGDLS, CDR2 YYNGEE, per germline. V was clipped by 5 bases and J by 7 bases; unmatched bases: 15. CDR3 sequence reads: CASSYPTPGTANSPLHF. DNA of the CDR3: TGTGCCAGCAGTTATCCGACCCCCGGGACAGCCAATTCACCCCTCCACTTT.

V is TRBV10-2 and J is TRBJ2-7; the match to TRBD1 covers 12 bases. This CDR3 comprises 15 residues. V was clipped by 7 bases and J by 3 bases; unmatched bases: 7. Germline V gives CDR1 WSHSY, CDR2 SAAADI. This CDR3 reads CASTLGQGANYEQYV. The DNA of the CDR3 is TGCGCCAGCACTTTGGGACAGGGGGCGAACTACGAGCAGTACGTC.

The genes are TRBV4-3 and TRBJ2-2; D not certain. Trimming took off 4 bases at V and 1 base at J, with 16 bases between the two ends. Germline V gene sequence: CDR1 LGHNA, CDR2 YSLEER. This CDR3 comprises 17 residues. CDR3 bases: TGCGCCAGCAGCCGAAGTACTCGCCTTGGGAACACCGGGGAGCTGTTTTTT. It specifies CASSRSTRLGNTGELFF.

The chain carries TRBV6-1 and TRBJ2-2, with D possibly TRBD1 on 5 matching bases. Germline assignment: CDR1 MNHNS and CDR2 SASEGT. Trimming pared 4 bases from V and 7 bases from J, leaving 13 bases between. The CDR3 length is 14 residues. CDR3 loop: CASSVLQAVGELFF. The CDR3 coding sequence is TGTGCCAGCAGTGTACTACAGGCCGTCGGGGAGCTGTTTTTT.

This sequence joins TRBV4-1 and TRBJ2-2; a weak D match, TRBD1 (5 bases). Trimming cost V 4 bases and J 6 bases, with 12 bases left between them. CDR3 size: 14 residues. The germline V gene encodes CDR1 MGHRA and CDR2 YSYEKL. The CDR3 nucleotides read TGCGCCAGCAGCCCCACAAACAGGCCCGGGGAGCTGTTTTTT. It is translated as CASSPTNRPGELFF.

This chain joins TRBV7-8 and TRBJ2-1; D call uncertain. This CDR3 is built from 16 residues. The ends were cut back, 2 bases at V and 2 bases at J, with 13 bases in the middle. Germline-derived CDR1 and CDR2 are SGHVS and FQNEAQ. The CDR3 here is CASSLQPALTYNEQFF. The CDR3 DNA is TGTGCCAGCAGCTTACAGCCAGCGCTCACCTACAATGAGCAGTTCTTC. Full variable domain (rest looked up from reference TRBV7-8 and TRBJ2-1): GAGVSQSPRYKVAKRGQDVALRCDPISGHVSLFWYQQALGQGPEFLTYFQNEAQLDKSGLPSDRFFAERPEGSVSTLKIQRTQQEDSAVYLCASSLQPALTYNEQFFGPGTRLTVL.

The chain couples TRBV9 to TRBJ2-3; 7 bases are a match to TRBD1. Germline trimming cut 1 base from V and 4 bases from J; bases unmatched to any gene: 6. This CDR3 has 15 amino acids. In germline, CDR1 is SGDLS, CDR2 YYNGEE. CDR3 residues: CASSVKQGFADTQYF. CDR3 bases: TGTGCCAGCAGCGTAAAACAGGGGTTTGCAGATACGCAGTATTTT.

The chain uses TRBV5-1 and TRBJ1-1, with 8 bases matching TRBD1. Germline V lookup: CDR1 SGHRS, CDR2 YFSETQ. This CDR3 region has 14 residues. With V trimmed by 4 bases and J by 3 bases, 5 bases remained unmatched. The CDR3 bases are TGCGCCAGCAGCGTGACAGGGGTCGACACTGAAGCTTTCTTT. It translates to CASSVTGVDTEAFF.

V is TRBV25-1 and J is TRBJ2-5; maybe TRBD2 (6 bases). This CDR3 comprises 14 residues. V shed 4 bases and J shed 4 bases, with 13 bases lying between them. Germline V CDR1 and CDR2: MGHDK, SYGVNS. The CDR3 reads CASSAGTPGETQYF. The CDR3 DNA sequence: TGTGCCAGCAGTGCCGGGACTCCCGGAGAGACCCAGTACTTC.

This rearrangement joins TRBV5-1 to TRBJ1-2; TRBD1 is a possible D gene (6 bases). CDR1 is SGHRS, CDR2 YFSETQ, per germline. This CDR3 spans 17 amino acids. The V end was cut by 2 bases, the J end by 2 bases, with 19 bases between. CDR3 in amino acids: CASSFNVWETGNYGYTF. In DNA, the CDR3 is TGCGCCAGCAGCTTTAACGTCTGGGAGACAGGCAACTATGGCTACACCTTC.